These 18 T cell receptor beta chains share one sample of origin, sequenced in a study of T-cell reconstitution after alpha-beta-depleted transplantation in children. A TCRbeta library incorporating unique molecular identifiers was prepared. One entry per CDR3 protein, called by TCRdb with MiXCR from the PCR reads. The sample has more than 15,000 distinct CDR3 sequences; under 15% are singletons. The input for sequencing was PBMCs, mostly from graft donor cells, taken 180 days after TCRalphabeta/CD19-depleted stem cell transplant. These receptors came from a boy in the first two years of life who had a stem cell transplant for Wiskott-Aldrich syndrome, so the T cells may come from the graft donor.

Only a few counts were recorded for this clonotype. This chain uses TRBV7-9 with TRBJ1-1; perhaps TRBD1 as D (6 bases). Between the trimmed V and J ends, which lost 6 bases and 2 bases, there was a span of 16 bases. Per germline, CDR1 SEHNR and CDR2 FQNEAQ (reference sequence). This CDR3 spans 15 amino acids. In DNA form, the CDR3 reads TGTGCCAGCAGTTGGGGGACACCATTAAACACTGAAGCTTTCTTT. Its protein product is CASSWGTPLNTEAFF.

The table lists this clonotype with a few counts. V is TRBV9 and J is TRBJ1-5; D possibly corresponds to TRBD1 (6 bases). The CDR3 loop spans 15 amino acids. V gave up 1 base and J gave up 5 bases, with 13 bases separating them. CDR1 is SGDLS, CDR2 YYNGEE, per germline. The CDR3 spells CASSVYQGNDQPQHF. The CDR3 DNA reads as TGTGCCAGCAGCGTATATCAGGGGAATGATCAGCCCCAGCATTTT.

The chain combines TRBV5-6 with TRBJ2-5, with D possibly being TRBD1 (5 bases). CDR1 is SGHDT and CDR2 is YYEEEE in the germline V gene. The germline V and J ends were trimmed by 2 bases and 1 base, with 6 bases remaining between them. This CDR3 spans 13 amino acids. The CDR3 DNA follows: TGTGCCAGCAGCTTCGACAGCCAAGAGACCCAGTACTTC. Translated: CASSFDSQETQYF. Combining the CDR3 with reference TRBV5-6 and TRBJ2-5 gives the whole variable domain DAGVTQSPTHLIKTRGQQVTLRCSPKSGHDTVSWYQQALGQGPQFIFQYYEEEERQRGNFPDRFSGHQFPNYSSELNVNALLLGDSALYLCASSFDSQETQYFGPGTRLLVL.

The J gene is TRBJ1-5, the V gene TRBV28; D is undetermined. The CDR3 is 14 amino acids. Germline CDR1 and CDR2: MDHEN and SYDVKM. V shed 5 bases and J shed 5 bases, with 13 bases lying between them. CDR3 nucleotides: TGTGCCAGCAGTCTCCCCATGGGAGATCAGCCCCAGCATTTT. Residues: CASSLPMGDQPQHF.

This clonotype has a count of ten or more. The chain uses TRBV7-9 and TRBJ2-2; D is possibly TRBD1 or TRBD2 (5 bases each). There are 15 residues in the CDR3. Germline-derived CDR1 and CDR2 are SEHNR and FQNEAQ (reference sequence). V was cut by 8 bases and J by 8 bases, with 21 bases left in between. The CDR3 DNA sequence: TGTGCCAGCCGGACGGGGCAGGGAATAGCAGGGGAGCTGTTTTTT. The encoded protein is CASRTGQGIAGELFF.

J is TRBJ2-7 and V is TRBV28; maybe TRBD1 (6 bases). Germline CDR1 is MDHEN and CDR2 is SYDVKM. The V gene lost 6 bases and the J gene lost 3 bases, with 9 bases spanning the gap. This CDR3 has 12 amino acids. The chain's CDR3 is CASSRGHYEQYF. The CDR3 nucleotides are TGTGCCAGCAGCAGGGGCCACTACGAGCAGTACTTC.

This clonotype has ten or more counts. This chain links TRBV3-1 with TRBJ2-5; the D is unclear. Per the germline V gene, CDR1 is LGHDT and CDR2 is YNNKEL (reference sequence). V gave up 1 base and J gave up 4 bases, with 13 bases separating them. This CDR3 spans 15 amino acids. The DNA for the CDR3 is TGTGCCAGCAGCCAAGTTAATGAGCTTGGAGAGACCCAGTACTTC. It specifies CASSQVNELGETQYF.

This clonotype turned up a few times. This sequence joins TRBV5-8 and TRBJ1-1; TRBD1 agrees at 8 bases. Trimming cost V 8 bases and J 0 bases; bases outside gene matches: 9. This CDR3 spans 15 amino acids. The germline V gene has CDR1 SGHTS and CDR2 YDEGEE. This CDR3 reads CASPQGEYMNTEAFF. In nucleotides, the CDR3 is TGTGCCAGTCCACAGGGGGAATATATGAACACTGAAGCTTTCTTT.

This clonotype was picked up many times. The chain employs TRBV20-1 and TRBJ1-2, with 7 bases lining up with TRBD1. Germline CDR1 DFQATT, CDR2 SNEGSKA (reference sequence). The CDR3 length is 13 residues. The DNA for the CDR3 is TGCATTACCTTCTCCGGGACAGCCTATGGCTACACCTTC. It specifies CITFSGTAYGYTF.

The table lists this clonotype with many counts. CDR3 bases: TGCGCCAGCAGCCCCTGGGGGATGGGGGACACTGAAGCTTTCTTT. Encoded protein: CASSPWGMGDTEAFF. This chain links TRBV5-1 with TRBJ1-1; a possible D gene is TRBD1 (5 bases). Trimming shortened V by 4 bases and J by 3 bases, and 16 bases separated the two germline ends. Looked up from germline, CDR1 is SGHRS and CDR2 is YFSETQ. The CDR3 consists of 15 residues.

The chain employs TRBV20-1 and TRBJ1-4; a possible D gene is TRBD1 (6 bases). Germline V gene sequence: CDR1 DFQATT, CDR2 SNEGSKA (reference sequence). The CDR3 has 17 residues. Trimming removed 0 bases from V and 2 bases from J, with 16 bases in between. CDR3 amino acids: CSARDPLGGKTNEKLFF. Here the CDR3 DNA reads TGCAGTGCTAGAGATCCGTTAGGGGGGAAGACTAATGAAAAACTGTTTTTT.

This clonotype appeared a single time. This clone may be a read error of a much larger clone one base away. The rearrangement links TRBV2 to TRBJ2-4; D may be TRBD1 (5 bases). Trimming left V 4 bases short and J 12 bases short, with 10 bases between. The CDR3 length is 11 residues. Germline-derived CDR1 and CDR2 are SNHLY and FYNNEI. CDR3 sequence (DNA): TGTGCCAGCAGTGTGACAGACACTCAGTACTTC. Protein: CASSVTDTQYF.

The chain joins TRBV19 to TRBJ2-3; 10 bases match TRBD2. The CDR3 runs to 19 residues. Unmatched junction bases numbered 23, after V lost 10 bases and J lost 4 bases. CDR1 and CDR2 from the germline V gene are LNHDA and SQIVND (reference sequence). Here the CDR3 reads CAIGERGGRHPIIADTQYF. The CDR3 DNA follows: TGTGCCATCGGCGAGCGGGGGGGCCGACATCCGATCATCGCAGATACGCAGTATTTT.

This clonotype showed up many times. The chain uses TRBV18 and TRBJ2-3; TRBD1 aligns across 8 bases. With V trimmed by 6 bases and J by 4 bases, 6 bases remained unmatched. Germline CDR1 and CDR2: KGHSH and LQKENI. The CDR3 consists of 14 residues. CDR3 in amino acids: CASSPRGPADTQYF. The DNA for the CDR3 is TGTGCCAGCTCGCCCAGGGGGCCGGCAGATACGCAGTATTTT.

This clonotype was counted only a few times. The rearrangement uses TRBV12-3 or TRBV12-4 and TRBJ1-2, with a weak D call TRBD1 (6 bases). The V gene lost 5 bases and the J gene lost 7 bases, with 14 bases spanning the gap. This CDR3 contains 13 residues. The chain's CDR3 is CASSPWGGGGYTF. CDR3 DNA: TGTGCCAGCAGTCCCTGGGGGGGCGGTGGCTACACCTTC.

At least ten counts were recorded for this clonotype. The V gene is TRBV20-1, the J gene TRBJ2-1; 9 nucleotides agree with TRBD2. V shed 5 bases and J 7 bases; nucleotides not matched to a gene: 15. The germline CDR1 and CDR2 sequences are DFQATT and SNEGSKA (reference sequence). The length of the CDR3 is 16 residues. The CDR3 is CSALLYRLAGENEQFF. The CDR3 region has the DNA TGCAGTGCTCTCCTCTACCGTTTAGCGGGAGAGAATGAGCAGTTCTTC.

This clonotype was picked up a small number of times. This chain connects TRBV19 to TRBJ1-5; the match to TRBD1 covers 11 bases. CDR1 LNHDA and CDR2 SQIVND come from the germline V gene (reference sequence). Trimming removed 7 bases from V and 0 bases from J; junction bases left unmatched: 11. This CDR3 is 18 amino acids long. The CDR3 sequence is CASTQWTGGSDSNQPQHF. In DNA form, the CDR3 reads TGTGCCAGTACTCAGTGGACAGGGGGCAGTGATAGCAATCAGCCCCAGCATTTT.

This clonotype was found many times. The chain uses TRBV5-1 and TRBJ2-2; 7 bases match TRBD1. Looked up from germline, CDR1 is SGHRS and CDR2 is YFSETQ. Losses at the gene ends were 5 bases for V and 4 bases for J; bases not matched to a gene: 2. The CDR3 spans 13 residues. The CDR3 spells CASSRTGTGELFF. Written as DNA, the CDR3 is TGCGCCAGCAGTCGGACAGGCACCGGGGAGCTGTTTTTT. The full variable domain, in which reference TRBV5-1 and TRBJ2-2 provide the parts outside the CDR3, is KAGVTQTPRYLIKTRGQQVTLSCSPISGHRSVSWYQQTPGQGLQFLFEYFSETQRNKGNFPGRFSGRQFSNSRSEMNVSTLELGDSALYLCASSRTGTGELFFGEGSRLTVL.